Listed here are 14 T cell receptor beta chains from one sample, sequenced in a study of technical replicates of blood from a handful of donors. The repertoire was sequenced with immunoSEQ multiplex PCR; TCRdb's copy has only in-frame clones and lacks some. The data hold tens of thousands of clones, with over 95% observed a single time. The sequencing input was T cells isolated from PBMCs. The source of these receptors is a human donor in good health.

The CDR3 loop is CASSINLSDTQYF. The CDR3 DNA follows: TGTGCCAGCAGTATTAACTTGAGCGATACGCAGTATTTT. J is TRBJ2-3 and V is TRBV28; D is ambiguous. Germline V gene lookup returns CDR1 MDHEN and CDR2 SYDVKM. Trimming shortened V by 5 bases and J by 6 bases, and 12 bases separated the two germline ends. The CDR3 is made up of 13 amino acids.

The chain couples TRBV4-1 to TRBJ2-7; TRBD2 matches at 11 bases. J lost 4 bases, V lost 4 bases, and 6 bases had no gene match. CDR3 length equals 15 residues. Germline CDR1 is MGHRA and CDR2 is YSYEKL. CDR3 DNA: TGCGCCAGCAGCCGGTTAGCGGGAGGGCCTTACGAGCAGTACTTC. It codes for CASSRLAGGPYEQYF.

The chain is built from TRBV6-1 and TRBJ1-1, with D possibly TRBD1 on 6 matching bases. Between the trimmed V and J ends, which lost 5 bases and 5 bases, there was a span of 6 bases. Germline V lookup: CDR1 MNHNS, CDR2 SASEGT. This CDR3 comprises 11 residues. In nucleotides, the CDR3 is TGTGCCAGCAGTAGGGGGACTGAAGCTTTCTTT. It encodes CASSRGTEAFF.

The genes are TRBV7-2 and TRBJ2-5; D uncertain. V shed 6 bases and J shed 5 bases, with 7 bases lying between them. The germline V gene has CDR1 SGHTA and CDR2 FQGNSA. The CDR3 consists of 11 residues. CDR3 sequence reads: CASSNRETQYF. As DNA, the CDR3 is TGTGCCAGCAGTAACCGGGAGACCCAGTACTTC.

J is TRBJ1-2 and V is TRBV18, with D perhaps TRBD1 (5 bases). There are 14 residues in the CDR3. The ends were cut back, 6 bases at V and 2 bases at J, with 13 bases in the middle. CDR1 and CDR2 from the germline V gene are KGHSH and LQKENI. The DNA for the CDR3 is TGTGCCAGCTCTCTCAGGGTAACGAACTATGGCTACACCTTC. Amino acids: CASSLRVTNYGYTF.

The chain employs TRBV6-5 and TRBJ2-3, with unresolved D. Germline assignment: CDR1 MNHEY and CDR2 SVGAGI. V was shortened by 6 bases and J by 0 bases, with 10 bases between the two germline ends. This CDR3 spans 14 amino acids. Written as DNA, the CDR3 is TGTGCCAGCAGGAACGCACAAAGCACAGATACGCAGTATTTT. Translated, it gives CASRNAQSTDTQYF.

This chain links TRBV7-8 with TRBJ2-7; D remains ambiguous. CDR3 size: 13 residues. Germline V gene sequence: CDR1 SGHVS, CDR2 FQNEAQ. Trimming stripped 5 bases from V and 2 bases from J, with 10 bases between. The CDR3 DNA is TGTGCCAGCAGCCGCGCCTTAACCTACGAGCAGTACTTC. Its translation is CASSRALTYEQYF.

This clone appeared a single time. The V and J genes are TRBV10-3 and TRBJ2-1, with TRBD2 identical over 11 bases. Germline lookup yields CDR1 ENHRY and CDR2 SYGVKD. CDR3 length equals 16 residues. J lost 7 bases, V lost 1 base, and 6 bases had no gene match. CDR3 DNA sequence: TGTGCCATCAGTGAGTTCACTAGCGGGAGTGAAAATGAGCAGTTCTTC. Its protein is CAISEFTSGSENEQFF.

V usage is TRBV11-2 and J usage is TRBJ1-2; 7 nucleotides align to TRBD1. This CDR3 region has 15 residues. Germline CDR1 and CDR2: SGHAT and FQNNGV. Unmatched junction bases numbered 4, after V lost 1 base and J lost 2 bases. CDR3 region: CASSLVQGWNYGYTF. The CDR3, as DNA: TGTGCCAGCAGCTTAGTACAGGGGTGGAACTATGGCTACACCTTC.

The chain recombines TRBV19 with TRBJ1-4; D gene uncertain. The CDR3 extends over 14 amino acids. The germline gives CDR1 LNHDA, CDR2 SQIVND (reference sequence). The V gene lost 3 bases and the J gene lost 4 bases, with 9 bases spanning the gap. The CDR3 protein is CASSITVNNEKLFF. The CDR3 DNA reads as TGTGCCAGTAGTATCACAGTGAATAATGAAAAACTGTTTTTT.

V gene TRBV18 combines with J gene TRBJ1-1, with D possibly being TRBD1 (5 bases). V shed 3 bases and J shed 3 bases, with 14 bases lying between them. Germline CDR1 is KGHSH and CDR2 is LQKENI. The CDR3 runs to 15 residues. For the CDR3, the DNA is TGTGCCAGCTCACCTTTTCAGGGCGCCGACACTGAAGCTTTCTTT. Encoded protein: CASSPFQGADTEAFF.

V gene TRBV7-9 combines with J gene TRBJ2-7; 9 nucleotides agree with TRBD2. Trimming cost V 1 base and J 5 bases; bases outside gene matches: 9. CDR1 SEHNR and CDR2 FQNEAQ come from the germline V gene (reference sequence). There are 16 residues in the CDR3. CDR3 bases: TGTGCCAGCAGCTTAGGGTATAGCGGGAGCTTAAACGAGCAGTACTTC. Protein: CASSLGYSGSLNEQYF.

The V and J genes are TRBV6-1 and TRBJ1-1; TRBD1 matches at 7 bases. CDR3 length: 13 residues. Germline V gene lookup returns CDR1 MNHNS and CDR2 SASEGT. V lost 6 bases to trimming and J lost 4 bases; unmatched junction nucleotides: 5. CDR3: CASSYRGVTEAFF. The CDR3 coding sequence is TGTGCCAGCAGCTACAGGGGAGTCACTGAAGCTTTCTTT.

The chain links TRBV7-6 to TRBJ2-7; D might be TRBD1 (5 bases). Between the trimmed V and J ends, which lost 4 bases and 3 bases, there was a span of 13 bases. Germline V gene sequence: CDR1 SGHVS, CDR2 FNYEAQ. The length of the CDR3 is 14 residues. CDR3 DNA sequence: TGTGCCAGCAGCTGGGGCAGGACAAACTACGAGCAGTACTTC. It encodes CASSWGRTNYEQYF.